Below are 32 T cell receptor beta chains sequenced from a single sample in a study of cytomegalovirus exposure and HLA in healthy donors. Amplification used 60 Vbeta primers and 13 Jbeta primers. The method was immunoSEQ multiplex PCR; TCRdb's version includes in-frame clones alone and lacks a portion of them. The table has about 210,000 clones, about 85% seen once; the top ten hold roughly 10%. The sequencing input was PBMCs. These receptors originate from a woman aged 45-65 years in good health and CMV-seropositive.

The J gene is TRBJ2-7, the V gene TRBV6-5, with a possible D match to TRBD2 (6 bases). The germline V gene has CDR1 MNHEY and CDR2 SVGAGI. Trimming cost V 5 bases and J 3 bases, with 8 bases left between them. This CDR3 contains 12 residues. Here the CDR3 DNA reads TGTGCCAGCAGTGAAGCGGGCTACGAGCAGTACTTC. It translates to CASSEAGYEQYF.

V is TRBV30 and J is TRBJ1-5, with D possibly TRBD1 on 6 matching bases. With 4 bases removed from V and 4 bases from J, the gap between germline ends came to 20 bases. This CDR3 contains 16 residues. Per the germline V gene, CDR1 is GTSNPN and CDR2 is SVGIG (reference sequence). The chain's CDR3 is CAWTLPTGIRNQPQHF. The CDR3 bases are TGTGCCTGGACCCTACCTACAGGGATCCGAAATCAGCCCCAGCATTTT. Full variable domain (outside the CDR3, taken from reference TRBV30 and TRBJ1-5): SQTIHQWPATLVQPVGSPLSLECTVEGTSNPNLYWYRQAAGRGLQLLFYSVGIGQISSEVPQNLSASRPQDRQFILSSKKLLLSDSGFYLCAWTLPTGIRNQPQHFGDGTRLSIL.

CDR3 sequence reads: CASSFRADTQYF. The CDR3 bases are TGCGCCAGCAGCTTCCGTGCAGATACGCAGTATTTT. The chain employs TRBV5-1 and TRBJ2-3; D call uncertain. The CDR3 runs to 12 residues. Germline V lookup: CDR1 SGHRS, CDR2 YFSETQ. With 2 bases removed from V and 4 bases from J, the gap between germline ends came to 5 bases.

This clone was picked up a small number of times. The CDR3 protein is CASRRTGDTEAFF. CDR3 coding DNA: TGTGCCAGCAGGAGGACAGGGGACACTGAAGCTTTCTTT. This sequence joins TRBV6-1 and TRBJ1-1; the match to TRBD1 covers 9 bases. The ends lost 6 bases at V and 3 bases at J; junction bases unmatched: 2. CDR1 is MNHNS, CDR2 SASEGT, per germline. The CDR3 length is 13 residues.

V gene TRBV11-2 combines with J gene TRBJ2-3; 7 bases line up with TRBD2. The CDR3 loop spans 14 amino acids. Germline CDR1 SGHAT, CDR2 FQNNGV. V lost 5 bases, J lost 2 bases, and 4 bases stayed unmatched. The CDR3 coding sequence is TGTGCCAGCAGCCCGAGCGGGACCACAGATACGCAGTATTTT. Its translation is CASSPSGTTDTQYF.

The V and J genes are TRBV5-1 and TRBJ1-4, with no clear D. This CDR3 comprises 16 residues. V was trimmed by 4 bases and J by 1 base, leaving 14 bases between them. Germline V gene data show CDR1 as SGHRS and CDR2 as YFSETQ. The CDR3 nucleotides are TGCGCCAGCAGCCGGGGTGGATCCTTAACTAATGAAAAACTGTTTTTT. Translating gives CASSRGGSLTNEKLFF. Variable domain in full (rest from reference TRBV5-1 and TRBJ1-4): KAGVTQTPRYLIKTRGQQVTLSCSPISGHRSVSWYQQTPGQGLQFLFEYFSETQRNKGNFPGRFSGRQFSNSRSEMNVSTLELGDSALYLCASSRGGSLTNEKLFFGSGTQLSVL.

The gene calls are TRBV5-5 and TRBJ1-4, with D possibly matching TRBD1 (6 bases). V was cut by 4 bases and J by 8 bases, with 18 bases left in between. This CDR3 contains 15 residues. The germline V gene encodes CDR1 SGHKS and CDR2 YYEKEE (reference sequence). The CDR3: CASSRLGGREEKLFF. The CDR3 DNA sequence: TGTGCCAGCAGCCGTTTGGGGGGGCGCGAAGAAAAACTGTTTTTT.

CDR3 sequence reads: CASSTRGQGTSTDTQYF. For the CDR3, the DNA is TGTGCCAGCAGCACCCGGGGACAGGGAACGAGCACAGATACGCAGTATTTT. The chain joins TRBV9 to TRBJ2-3; 9 nucleotides match TRBD1. Germline values: CDR1 SGDLS, CDR2 YYNGEE. After removal of 4 bases from V and 0 bases from J, the junction contained 9 bases not matched to a gene. CDR3 size: 17 residues.

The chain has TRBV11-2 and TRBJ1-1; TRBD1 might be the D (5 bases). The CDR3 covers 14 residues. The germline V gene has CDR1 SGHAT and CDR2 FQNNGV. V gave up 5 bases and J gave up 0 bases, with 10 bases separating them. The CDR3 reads CASSAGLLNTEAFF. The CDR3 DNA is TGTGCCAGCAGCGCGGGACTTTTGAACACTGAAGCTTTCTTT.

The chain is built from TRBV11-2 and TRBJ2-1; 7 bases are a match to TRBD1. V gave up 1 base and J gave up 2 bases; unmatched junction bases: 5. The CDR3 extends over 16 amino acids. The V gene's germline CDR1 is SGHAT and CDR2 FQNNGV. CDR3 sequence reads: CASSLGDSRTYNEQFF. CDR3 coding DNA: TGTGCCAGCAGCTTAGGGGACAGCCGAACCTACAATGAGCAGTTCTTC.

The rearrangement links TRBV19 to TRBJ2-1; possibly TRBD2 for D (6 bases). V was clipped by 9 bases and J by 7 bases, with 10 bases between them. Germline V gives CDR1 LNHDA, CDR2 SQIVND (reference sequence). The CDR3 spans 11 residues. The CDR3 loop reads CASRGRNEQFF. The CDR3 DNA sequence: TGTGCCAGCCGAGGGAGGAATGAGCAGTTCTTC.

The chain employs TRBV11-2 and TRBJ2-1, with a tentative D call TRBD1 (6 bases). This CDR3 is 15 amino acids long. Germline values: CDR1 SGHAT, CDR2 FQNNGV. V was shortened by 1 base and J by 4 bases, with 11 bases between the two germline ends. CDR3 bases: TGTGCCAGCAGCTTAGCTGGGACACCTTACAATGAGCAGTTCTTC. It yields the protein CASSLAGTPYNEQFF.

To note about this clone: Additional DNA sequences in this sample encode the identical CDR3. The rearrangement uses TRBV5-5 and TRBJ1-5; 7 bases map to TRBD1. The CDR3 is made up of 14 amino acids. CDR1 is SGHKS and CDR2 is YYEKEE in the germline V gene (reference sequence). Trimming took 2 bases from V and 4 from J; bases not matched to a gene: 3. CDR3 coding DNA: TGTGCCAGCAGCTTCGACAGGGTAAATCAGCCCCAGCATTTT. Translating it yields CASSFDRVNQPQHF.

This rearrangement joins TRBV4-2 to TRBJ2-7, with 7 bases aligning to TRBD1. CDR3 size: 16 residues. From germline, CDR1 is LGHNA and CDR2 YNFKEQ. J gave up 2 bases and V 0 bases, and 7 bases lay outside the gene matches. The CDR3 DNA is TGTGCCAGCAGCCAAGAGATGAGACAGGGTCCCTACGAGCAGTACTTC. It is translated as CASSQEMRQGPYEQYF.

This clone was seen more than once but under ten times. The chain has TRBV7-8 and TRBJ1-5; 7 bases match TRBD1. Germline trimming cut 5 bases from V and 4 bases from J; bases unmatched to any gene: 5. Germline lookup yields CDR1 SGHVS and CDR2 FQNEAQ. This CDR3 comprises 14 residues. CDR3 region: CASSPDRDNQPQHF. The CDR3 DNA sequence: TGTGCCAGCAGCCCAGACAGGGATAATCAGCCCCAGCATTTT.

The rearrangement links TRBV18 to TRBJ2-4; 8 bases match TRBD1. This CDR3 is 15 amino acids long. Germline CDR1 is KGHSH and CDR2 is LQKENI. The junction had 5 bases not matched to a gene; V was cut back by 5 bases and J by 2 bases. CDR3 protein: CASSIQGASKNIQYF. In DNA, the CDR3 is TGTGCCAGCTCAATTCAGGGGGCCTCCAAAAACATTCAGTACTTC.

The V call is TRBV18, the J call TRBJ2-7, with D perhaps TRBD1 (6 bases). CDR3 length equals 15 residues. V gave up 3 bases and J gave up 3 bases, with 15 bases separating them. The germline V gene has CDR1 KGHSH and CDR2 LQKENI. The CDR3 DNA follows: TGTGCCAGCTCACCTTCCGGACAGCTAGACTACGAGCAGTACTTC. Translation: CASSPSGQLDYEQYF.

This CDR3 is CAWNARTGANSYSGNTIYF. CDR3 DNA sequence: TGTGCCTGGAACGCGCGCACAGGAGCGAATTCTTACTCTGGAAACACCATATATTTT. The gene calls are TRBV30 and TRBJ1-3; a possible D gene is TRBD1 (5 bases). Germline loops: CDR1 GTSNPN, CDR2 SVGIG (reference sequence). Between the trimmed V and J ends, which lost 4 bases and 0 bases, there was a span of 25 bases. This CDR3 region has 19 residues.

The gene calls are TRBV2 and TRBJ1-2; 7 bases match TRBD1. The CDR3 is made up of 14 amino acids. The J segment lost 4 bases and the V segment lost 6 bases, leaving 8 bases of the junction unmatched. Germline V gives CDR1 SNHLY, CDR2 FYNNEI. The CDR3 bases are TGTGCCAGCAGGGTAATACAGGGGTTCTATGGCTACACCTTC. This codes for CASRVIQGFYGYTF.

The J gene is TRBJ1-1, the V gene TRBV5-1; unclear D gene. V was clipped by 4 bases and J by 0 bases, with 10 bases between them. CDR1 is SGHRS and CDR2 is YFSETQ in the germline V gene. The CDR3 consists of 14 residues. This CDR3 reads CASSQLSMNTEAFF. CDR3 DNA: TGCGCCAGCAGCCAACTGTCCATGAACACTGAAGCTTTCTTT.

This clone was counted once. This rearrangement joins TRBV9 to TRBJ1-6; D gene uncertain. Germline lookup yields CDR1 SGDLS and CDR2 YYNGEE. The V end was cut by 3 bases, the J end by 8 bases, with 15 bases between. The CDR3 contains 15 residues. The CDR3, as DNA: TGTGCCAGCAGCGAGGGAGCTCGTAAGGATTCACCCCTCCACTTT. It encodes CASSEGARKDSPLHF.

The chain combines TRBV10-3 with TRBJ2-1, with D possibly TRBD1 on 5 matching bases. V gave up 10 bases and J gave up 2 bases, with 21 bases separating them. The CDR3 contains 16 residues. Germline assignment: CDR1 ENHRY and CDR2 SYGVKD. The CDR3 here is CASSRTRVRAYNEQFF. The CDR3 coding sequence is TGTGCCAGCAGCCGCACCAGGGTAAGAGCCTACAATGAGCAGTTCTTC.

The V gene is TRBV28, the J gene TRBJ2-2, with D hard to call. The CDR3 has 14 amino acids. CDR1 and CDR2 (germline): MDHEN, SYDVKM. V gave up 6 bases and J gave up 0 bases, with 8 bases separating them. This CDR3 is CASSHNTNTGELFF. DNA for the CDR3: TGTGCCAGCAGCCACAATACGAACACCGGGGAGCTGTTTTTT.

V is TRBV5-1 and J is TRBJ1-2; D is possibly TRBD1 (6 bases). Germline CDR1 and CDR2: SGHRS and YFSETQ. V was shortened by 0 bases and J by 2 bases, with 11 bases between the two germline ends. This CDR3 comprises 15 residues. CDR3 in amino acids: CASSLEGRGNYGYTF. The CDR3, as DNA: TGCGCCAGCAGCTTGGAGGGCAGGGGAAACTATGGCTACACCTTC.

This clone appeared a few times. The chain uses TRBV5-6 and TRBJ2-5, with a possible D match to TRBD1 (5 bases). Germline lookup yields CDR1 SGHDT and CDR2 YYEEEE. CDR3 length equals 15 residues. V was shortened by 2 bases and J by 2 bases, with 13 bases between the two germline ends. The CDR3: CASSFPTRVQETQYF. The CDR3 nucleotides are TGTGCCAGCAGCTTCCCAACCAGGGTGCAAGAGACCCAGTACTTC. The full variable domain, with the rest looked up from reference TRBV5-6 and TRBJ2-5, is DAGVTQSPTHLIKTRGQQVTLRCSPKSGHDTVSWYQQALGQGPQFIFQYYEEEERQRGNFPDRFSGHQFPNYSSELNVNALLLGDSALYLCASSFPTRVQETQYFGPGTRLLVL.

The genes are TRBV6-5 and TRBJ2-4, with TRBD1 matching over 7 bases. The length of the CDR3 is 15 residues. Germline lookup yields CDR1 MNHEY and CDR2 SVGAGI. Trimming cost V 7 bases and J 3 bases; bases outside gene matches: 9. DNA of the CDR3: TGTGCCAGCAACCACAGGGGATCGGGCAAAAACATTCAGTACTTC. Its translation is CASNHRGSGKNIQYF.

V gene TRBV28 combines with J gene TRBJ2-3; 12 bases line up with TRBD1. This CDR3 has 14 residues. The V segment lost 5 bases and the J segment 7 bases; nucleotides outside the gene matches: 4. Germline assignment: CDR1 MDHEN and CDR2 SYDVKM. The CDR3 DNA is TGTGCCAGCAGTCCGGGACAGGGGGCACATACGCAGTATTTT. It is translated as CASSPGQGAHTQYF.

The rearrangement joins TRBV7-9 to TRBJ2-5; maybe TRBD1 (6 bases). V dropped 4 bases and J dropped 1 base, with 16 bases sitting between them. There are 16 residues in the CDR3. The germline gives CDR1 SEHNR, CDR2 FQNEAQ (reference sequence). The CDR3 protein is CASSWLRDTVQETQYF. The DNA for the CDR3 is TGTGCCAGCAGCTGGCTAAGGGACACCGTCCAAGAGACCCAGTACTTC.

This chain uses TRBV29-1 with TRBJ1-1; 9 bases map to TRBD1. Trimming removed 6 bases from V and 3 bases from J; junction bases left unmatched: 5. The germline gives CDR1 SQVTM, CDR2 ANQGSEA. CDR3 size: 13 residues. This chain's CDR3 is CSVWDREDTEAFF. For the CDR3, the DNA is TGCAGCGTGTGGGACAGGGAGGACACTGAAGCTTTCTTT. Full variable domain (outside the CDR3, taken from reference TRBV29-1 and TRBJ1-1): SAVISQKPSRDICQRGTSLTIQCQVDSQVTMMFWYRQQPGQSLTLIATANQGSEATYESGFVIDKFPISRPNLTFSTLTVSNMSPEDSSIYLCSVWDREDTEAFFGQGTRLTVV.

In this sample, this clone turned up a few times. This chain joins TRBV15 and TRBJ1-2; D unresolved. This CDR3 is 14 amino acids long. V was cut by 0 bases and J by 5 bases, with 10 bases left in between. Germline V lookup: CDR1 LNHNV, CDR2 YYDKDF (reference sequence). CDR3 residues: CATSRDLEEYGYTF. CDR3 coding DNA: TGTGCCACCAGCAGAGATCTTGAGGAATATGGCTACACCTTC.

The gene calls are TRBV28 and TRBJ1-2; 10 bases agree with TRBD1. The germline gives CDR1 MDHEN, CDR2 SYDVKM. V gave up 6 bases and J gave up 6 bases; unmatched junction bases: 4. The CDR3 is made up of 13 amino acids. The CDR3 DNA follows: TGTGCCAGCAGCCGGGGACAGGGGCATGGCTACACCTTC. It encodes CASSRGQGHGYTF.

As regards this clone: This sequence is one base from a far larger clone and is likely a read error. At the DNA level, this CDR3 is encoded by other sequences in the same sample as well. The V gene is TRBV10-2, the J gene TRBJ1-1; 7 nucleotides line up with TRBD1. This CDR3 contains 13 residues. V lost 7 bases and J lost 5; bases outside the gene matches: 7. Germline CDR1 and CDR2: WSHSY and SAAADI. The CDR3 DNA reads TGCGCCAGCAATCTACAGGGGAGTACTGAAGCTTTCTTT. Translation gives CASNLQGSTEAFF.